What follows are 16 T cell receptor beta chains derived from one specimen sequenced in a study of blood T cell repertoires in COVID-19. The assay was immunoSEQ multiplex PCR, and TCRdb's table has in-frame clones only and misses some. The sample shows 100,000 to 110,000 clones, about 80% of them seen only once. The sample consisted of peripheral blood. These receptors were taken from a woman aged 70-85 years with acute or convalescent COVID-19.

Written as DNA, the CDR3 is TGTGCCATCAGTGATTCCGGACAGGCGAAAGAGACCCAGTACTTC. It specifies CAISDSGQAKETQYF. The chain carries TRBV10-3 and TRBJ2-5, with TRBD1 matching over 7 bases. V lost 3 bases and J lost 3; bases outside the gene matches: 7. This CDR3 is 15 amino acids long. Germline V gene data show CDR1 as ENHRY and CDR2 as SYGVKD.

The chain is built from TRBV2 and TRBJ2-2; 7 bases are shared with TRBD1. The length of the CDR3 is 16 residues. V shed 8 bases and J 0 bases; nucleotides not matched to a gene: 9. The germline V gene encodes CDR1 SNHLY and CDR2 FYNNEI. In nucleotides, the CDR3 is TGTGCCAGCCTGATGCCCGGGACAGCGAACACCGGGGAGCTGTTTTTT. It translates to CASLMPGTANTGELFF.

V is TRBV19 and J is TRBJ2-7; possibly TRBD1 for D (5 bases). CDR3 size: 13 residues. Germline V gene sequence: CDR1 LNHDA, CDR2 SQIVND (reference sequence). V was pared by 4 bases and J by 5 bases, with 12 bases between. For the CDR3, the DNA is TGTGCCAGTAGTACCCGAGACAGAAACGAGCAGTACTTC. This encodes CASSTRDRNEQYF. Full variable domain (outside the CDR3, taken from reference TRBV19 and TRBJ2-7): DGGITQSPKYLFRKEGQNVTLSCEQNLNHDAMYWYRQDPGQGLRLIYYSQIVNDFQKGDIAEGYSVSREKKESFPLTVTSAQKNPTAFYLCASSTRDRNEQYFGPGTRLTVT.

This clone was found once. The V call is TRBV2, the J call TRBJ1-1; 8 nucleotides agree with TRBD1. V was clipped by 7 bases and J by 4 bases; unmatched bases: 5. Per germline, CDR1 SNHLY and CDR2 FYNNEI. The CDR3 totals 13 residues. CDR3 amino acids: CASKDQGATEAFF. In DNA, the CDR3 is TGTGCCAGCAAGGATCAGGGGGCCACTGAAGCTTTCTTT.

The chain combines TRBV15 with TRBJ1-1; weak D call: TRBD1 (6 bases). Trimming shortened V by 0 bases and J by 4 bases, and 21 bases separated the two germline ends. The CDR3 is made up of 18 amino acids. CDR1 and CDR2 (germline): LNHNV, YYDKDF (reference sequence). In DNA, the CDR3 is TGTGCCACCAGCAGAGATGGAGAAAATACAGGGTGGGTCACTGAAGCTTTCTTT. Translated: CATSRDGENTGWVTEAFF.

In its sample, this clone was seen once. The chain combines TRBV6-5 with TRBJ1-5; D gene uncertain. Trimming stripped 5 bases from V and 6 bases from J, with 14 bases between. From germline, CDR1 is MNHEY and CDR2 SVGAGI. The CDR3 is 14 residues long. As DNA, the CDR3 is TGTGCCAGCAGTCGGACTCAGGTTAGTCAGCCCCAGCATTTT. Amino acid sequence: CASSRTQVSQPQHF.

V gene TRBV6-5 combines with J gene TRBJ1-2; 7 positions match TRBD1. The CDR3 extends over 14 amino acids. V shed 4 bases, J shed 4 bases, and the junction held 6 bases outside the gene matches. The germline gives CDR1 MNHEY, CDR2 SVGAGI. The CDR3 is CASSFGQVSYGYTF. As DNA, the CDR3 is TGTGCCAGCAGTTTCGGACAGGTCTCCTATGGCTACACCTTC.

The V and J genes are TRBV2 and TRBJ2-3; 16 nucleotides agree with TRBD2. The V gene's germline CDR1 is SNHLY and CDR2 FYNNEI. There are 16 residues in the CDR3. With 8 bases clipped from V and 6 bases from J, the junction kept 8 bases outside the gene matches. This CDR3 is CASWSGTSGGADTQYF. CDR3 nucleotides: TGTGCCAGCTGGTCCGGGACTAGCGGGGGGGCGGATACGCAGTATTTT.

The J gene is TRBJ1-2, the V gene TRBV30; 8 bases are shared with TRBD1. CDR3 size: 12 residues. V lost 5 bases to trimming and J lost 3 bases; unmatched junction nucleotides: 2. Germline loops: CDR1 GTSNPN, CDR2 SVGIG (reference sequence). The CDR3 nucleotides read TGTGCCTGGCAGACAGGGGACTATGGCTACACCTTC. Protein sequence: CAWQTGDYGYTF.

This clone has only one observation. V and J are TRBV6-5 and TRBJ2-7; 10 bases are a match to TRBD1. CDR1 and CDR2 from the germline V gene are MNHEY and SVGAGI. The CDR3 has 15 amino acids. V was clipped by 7 bases and J by 3 bases; unmatched bases: 9. CDR3 in amino acids: CASTLDRTGGYEQYF. CDR3 sequence (DNA): TGTGCCAGCACCCTCGACCGGACAGGGGGCTACGAGCAGTACTTC.

In this sample, this clone turned up once. The chain recombines TRBV9 with TRBJ2-3, with TRBD2 identical over 16 bases. Germline CDR1 reads SGDLS; CDR2 reads YYNGEE. There are 16 residues in the CDR3. J gave up 5 bases and V 3 bases, and 3 bases lay outside the gene matches. The chain's CDR3 is CASSGGTSGGGDTQYF. CDR3 in DNA: TGTGCCAGCAGCGGTGGGACTAGCGGGGGGGGAGATACGCAGTATTTT.

The V gene is TRBV7-2, the J gene TRBJ2-3; 8 bases line up with TRBD2. The junction had 8 bases not matched to a gene; V was cut back by 3 bases and J by 0 bases. The CDR3 has 17 amino acids. Germline V CDR1 and CDR2: SGHTA, FQGNSA. CDR3 sequence reads: CASSLGLGTSSTDTQYF. DNA of the CDR3: TGTGCCAGCAGCTTGGGACTAGGGACCTCTAGCACAGATACGCAGTATTTT.

J is TRBJ2-3 and V is TRBV11-2; TRBD1 matches at 8 bases. Trimming took 2 bases from V and 0 from J; bases not matched to a gene: 1. CDR1 and CDR2 (germline): SGHAT, FQNNGV. The CDR3 has 15 amino acids. The CDR3, as DNA: TGTGCCAGCAGCTTAACAGGGGGAAGCACAGATACGCAGTATTTT. This codes for CASSLTGGSTDTQYF.

The rearrangement joins TRBV5-1 to TRBJ2-1; D is perhaps TRBD1 (6 bases). V dropped 4 bases and J dropped 8 bases, with 10 bases sitting between them. CDR1 SGHRS and CDR2 YFSETQ come from the germline V gene. CDR3 length equals 12 residues. The CDR3 sequence is CASSTRGDEQFF. The CDR3 DNA is TGCGCCAGCAGCACCAGGGGAGATGAGCAGTTCTTC.

J is TRBJ1-1 and V is TRBV2; D call uncertain. Germline V CDR1 and CDR2: SNHLY, FYNNEI. V lost 2 bases, J lost 4 bases, and 8 bases lay in between. The CDR3 sequence is 13 residues long. CDR3 bases: TGTGCCAGCAGTGAAACGGGGTTCACTGAAGCTTTCTTT. Amino acid sequence: CASSETGFTEAFF.

This chain uses TRBV7-2 with TRBJ1-1, with D possibly matching TRBD1 (6 bases). This CDR3 comprises 14 residues. Germline V lookup: CDR1 SGHTA, CDR2 FQGNSA. The V gene lost 1 base and the J gene lost 8 bases, with 14 bases spanning the gap. DNA for the CDR3: TGTGCCAGCAGCTTAGGTAATTTACAGGGCGAAGCTTTCTTT. Translated, it gives CASSLGNLQGEAFF.